One TCR beta chain is described in this entry. Its antigen is unknown. The entry originates in a study of Graves' ophthalmopathy and Graves' hyperthyroidism. V lost 1 base and J 5 bases, leaving 14 bases between the germline ends. The V gene's germline CDR1 is SGHTA and CDR2 FQGNSA. The CDR3 loop spans 15 amino acids. Study observations and caveats: For predicting ophthalmopathy progression, the model had about 66% sensitivity and 72% to 75% specificity.

Using RNA transcripts, the TCR beta CDR3 regions were amplified. Second-round multiplex PCR came after a first-round RT-PCR that employed HTBI primers. Using its own MiXCR run on the multiplex PCR reads, TCRdb lists one record per CDR3 protein. This table holds about 700,000 distinct CDR3 sequences, 35% to 50% found once. Exclusion covered patients with other autoimmune diseases or uncontrolled infections (as well as pregnancy or lactation). The sample consisted of peripheral blood. The chain uses TRBV7-2 and TRBJ2-5, with D unclear. This sequence originates from an adult man with Graves' ophthalmopathy. The CDR3 is CASSLVSGRGETQYF. The CDR3 DNA is TGTGCCAGCAGCTTAGTTTCGGGTCGCGGCGAGACCCAGTACTTC.